This T cell receptor beta chain was recorded in a study of blood T cell repertoires in COVID-19. The wider study: COVID-19 samples, acute and convalescent, were from the United States, Italy and Spain.

Germline assignment: CDR1 SNHLY and CDR2 FYNNEI. The CDR3 length is 15 residues. V lost 6 bases to trimming and J lost 1 base, with 15 bases between them. Measured with immunoSEQ multiplex PCR; TCRdb has only the in-frame clones, and not every one. The data contain about 170,000 clones, about 88% of them singletons. Specimen: peripheral blood. This clonotype was sampled from a man aged 45-65 years who had recovered from COVID-19. The chain has TRBV2 and TRBJ2-5; D might be TRBD1 (6 bases). The DNA of the CDR3 is TGTGCCAGCAGCCCTGACAGGACCCCCCAAGAGACCCAGTACTTC. Translating it yields CASSPDRTPQETQYF. The full variable domain, in which reference TRBV2 and TRBJ2-5 provide the parts outside the CDR3, is EPEVTQTPSHQVTQMGQEVILRCVPISNHLYFYWYRQILGQKVEFLVSFYNNEISEKSEIFDDQFSVERPDGSNFTLKIRSTKLEDSAMYFCASSPDRTPQETQYFGPGTRLLVL.